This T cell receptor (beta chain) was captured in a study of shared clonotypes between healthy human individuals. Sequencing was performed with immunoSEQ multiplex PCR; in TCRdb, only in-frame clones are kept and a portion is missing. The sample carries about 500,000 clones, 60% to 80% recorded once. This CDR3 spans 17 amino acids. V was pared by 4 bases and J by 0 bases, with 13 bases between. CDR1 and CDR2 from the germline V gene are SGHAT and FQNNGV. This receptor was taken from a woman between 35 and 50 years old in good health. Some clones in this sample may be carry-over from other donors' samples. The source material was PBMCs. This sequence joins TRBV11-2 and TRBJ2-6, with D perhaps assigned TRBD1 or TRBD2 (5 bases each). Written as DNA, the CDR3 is TGTGCCAGCAGCTCGCGAAGGGGACCCTCTGGGGCCAACGTCCTGACTTTC. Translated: CASSSRRGPSGANVLTF.